Shown below are 2 T cell receptor beta chains from a single sample sequenced in a study of blood T cell repertoires in COVID-19. Method: immunoSEQ multiplex PCR; TCRdb's copy keeps in-frame clones and lacks some. The data contain 130,000 to 150,000 clones, roughly 90% of them singletons. Sequenced input: peripheral blood. Receptor source: an older man with acute or convalescent COVID-19.

The J gene is TRBJ1-4, the V gene TRBV18, with no clear D. Germline assignment: CDR1 KGHSH and CDR2 LQKENI. V was clipped by 4 bases and J by 8 bases, with 11 bases between them. The CDR3 covers 13 residues. The CDR3 DNA sequence: TGTGCCAGCTCACTTCCGGGTCTGGAAAAACTGTTTTTT. Amino acids: CASSLPGLEKLFF.

V usage is TRBV25-1 and J usage is TRBJ2-5; tentative D call: TRBD2 (6 bases). The V end lost 5 bases, the J end lost 4 bases, and 14 bases lay between the germline ends. Looked up from germline, CDR1 is MGHDK and CDR2 is SYGVNS. CDR3 length: 14 residues. The CDR3 here is CASSTSTRGETQYF. CDR3 in DNA: TGTGCCAGCAGTACCTCGACTAGAGGAGAGACCCAGTACTTC.